These 23 T cell receptor beta chains were sequenced from one sample in a study of response to subunit inactivated influenza vaccine. A single record per CDR3 protein comes from TCRdb applying MiXCR to the RT-PCR reads. The top ten hold 11% of the sample, which has about 570,000 distinct CDR3 sequences, about 11% seen once. The same sample was also used in a study of T cells expressing NK-cell markers. This second report adds: The TCR beta cDNA came from 5'RACE template switching with UMIs.

Here the sequenced sample was PBMCs from blood, taken on the day of vaccination. All receptors come from a man over 45 who received an inactivated influenza vaccine.

In its sample, this clonotype was seen a few times. The chain couples TRBV6-2 or TRBV6-3 to TRBJ2-1; 12 nucleotides agree with TRBD2. The V gene's germline CDR1 is MNHEY and CDR2 SVGEGT. The CDR3 has 17 residues. The junction had 2 bases not matched to a gene; V was cut back by 0 bases and J by 2 bases. The CDR3 is CASSYSTSGGTYNEQFF. DNA for the CDR3: TGTGCCAGCAGTTACTCGACTAGCGGGGGCACCTACAATGAGCAGTTCTTC.

This clonotype was seen a handful of times. The chain carries TRBV5-1 and TRBJ1-5; 9 bases agree with TRBD1. With V trimmed by 4 bases and J by 8 bases, 7 bases remained unmatched. Germline V gene lookup returns CDR1 SGHRS and CDR2 YFSETQ. The CDR3 has 14 amino acids. The CDR3 loop is CASSPGQGLEPQHF. In DNA form, the CDR3 reads TGCGCCAGCAGCCCGGGACAGGGCTTGGAGCCCCAGCATTTT.

The chain recombines TRBV9 with TRBJ2-2; TRBD1 or TRBD2 may be the D gene (5 bases each). There are 14 residues in the CDR3. V dropped 2 bases and J dropped 6 bases, with 11 bases sitting between them. Germline V gives CDR1 SGDLS, CDR2 YYNGEE. CDR3 sequence: CASSVAGSPGELFF. In DNA, the CDR3 is TGTGCCAGCAGCGTCGCAGGGAGCCCCGGGGAGCTGTTTTTT.

This clonotype was detected only a few times. At one end the junction does not follow the germline gene, possibly because of a read error. The chain links TRBV5-6 to TRBJ2-4; 13 bases match TRBD2. The germline gives CDR1 SGHDT, CDR2 YYEEEE. The CDR3 is 14 amino acids. CDR3 sequence reads: CASSLPWGLAGPTF. The CDR3 bases are TGTGCCAGCAGCCTACCGTGGGGACTAGCGGGGCCGACCTTC.

This clonotype came up a few times. The chain uses TRBV27 and TRBJ2-3, with D possibly matching TRBD1 (6 bases). The CDR3 extends over 17 amino acids. V was cut by 7 bases and J by 1 base, with 21 bases left in between. CDR1 and CDR2 (germline): MNHEY, SMNVEV (reference sequence). The CDR3 DNA sequence: TGTGCCAGCAAACGCGCTTCGCCAGGGGTGGGCACAGATACGCAGTATTTT. Its protein product is CASKRASPGVGTDTQYF.

The V call is TRBV12-3 or TRBV12-4, the J call TRBJ2-4, with D unresolved. The CDR3 contains 14 residues. The ends were cut back, 2 bases at V and 5 bases at J, with 10 bases in the middle. DNA of the CDR3: TGTGCCAGCAGTTTACAGGCGGTCGAAAACATTCAGTACTTC. Its protein product is CASSLQAVENIQYF.

This clonotype was picked up a small number of times. The rearrangement uses TRBV4-1 and TRBJ1-2, with TRBD1 as a possible D gene (5 bases). This CDR3 region has 14 residues. Germline loops: CDR1 MGHRA, CDR2 YSYEKL. V lost 1 base, J lost 2 bases, and 8 bases lay in between. CDR3 coding DNA: TGCGCCAGCAGCCAAGTAGCAGGGAACTATGGCTACACCTTC. Protein: CASSQVAGNYGYTF.

This clonotype was seen at least ten times. The chain uses TRBV14 and TRBJ1-4; 7 nucleotides line up with TRBD1. Unmatched junction bases numbered 7, after V lost 4 bases and J lost 8 bases. Germline CDR1 reads SGHDN; CDR2 reads FVKESK. CDR3 length: 14 residues. CDR3 nucleotide sequence: TGTGCCAGCAGCCCAAGACAGGGTTTGGAAAAACTGTTTTTT. Translating it yields CASSPRQGLEKLFF. The entire variable domain, with the rest obtained from reference TRBV14 and TRBJ1-4, is as follows: EAGVTQFPSHSVIEKGQTVTLRCDPISGHDNLYWYRRVMGKEIKFLLHFVKESKQDESGMPNNRFLAERTGGTYSTLKVQPAELEDSGVYFCASSPRQGLEKLFFGSGTQLSVL.

The chain uses TRBV5-1 and TRBJ2-2, with 13 bases that match TRBD2. Losses at the gene ends were 4 bases for V and 6 bases for J; bases not matched to a gene: 12. The germline V gene has CDR1 SGHRS and CDR2 YFSETQ. This CDR3 has 18 residues. This chain's CDR3 is CASSLRLAGGPRAGELFF. The CDR3 DNA follows: TGCGCCAGCAGCCTCCGACTAGCGGGAGGACCCCGGGCCGGGGAGCTGTTTTTT.

This clonotype was observed a few times. J is TRBJ2-7 and V is TRBV3-1, with D hard to call. V was shortened by 4 bases and J by 4 bases, with 11 bases between the two germline ends. Germline V gives CDR1 LGHDT, CDR2 YNNKEL (reference sequence). The CDR3 has 13 residues. For the CDR3, the DNA is TGTGCCAGCAGCCCCCCTCTGGGGTACGAGCAGTACTTC. Translated: CASSPPLGYEQYF.

V gene TRBV10-3 combines with J gene TRBJ2-2; D is undetermined. The CDR3 runs to 15 residues. Trimming took off 2 bases at V and 3 bases at J, with 10 bases between the two ends. Germline V gives CDR1 ENHRY, CDR2 SYGVKD. CDR3 DNA sequence: TGTGCCATCAGTGAGGCTAGTGGCTACACCGGGGAGCTGTTTTTT. Residues: CAISEASGYTGELFF.

The CDR3 loop reads CASSHPTGHSSWSSYEQYF. In nucleotides, the CDR3 is TGTGCCAGCAGCCATCCCACGGGACATTCAAGTTGGAGCTCCTACGAGCAGTACTTC. V usage is TRBV3-1 and J usage is TRBJ2-7, with D perhaps TRBD1 (6 bases). V was pared by 3 bases and J by 0 bases, with 24 bases between. Germline CDR1 and CDR2: LGHDT and YNNKEL (reference sequence). This CDR3 has 19 residues.

The chain joins TRBV20-1 to TRBJ2-7; the D gene is possibly TRBD1 (6 bases). Trimming removed 8 bases at V and 3 bases at J, with 11 bases between. The CDR3 has 11 amino acids. The germline V gene encodes CDR1 DFQATT and CDR2 SNEGSKA (reference sequence). CDR3 amino acids: CSYRESYEQYF. The CDR3 DNA reads as TGCAGTTACAGGGAGAGCTACGAGCAGTACTTC.

This clonotype has at least ten counts. The CDR3 loop is CASSELAGFTGELFF. The CDR3 DNA reads as TGTGCCAGCAGTGAACTGGCGGGGTTCACCGGGGAGCTGTTTTTT. The J gene is TRBJ2-2, the V gene TRBV2; maybe TRBD2 (6 bases). Per germline, CDR1 SNHLY and CDR2 FYNNEI. With 2 bases removed from V and 4 bases from J, the gap between germline ends came to 11 bases. This CDR3 is built from 15 residues.

The J gene is TRBJ2-1, the V gene TRBV4-1; no clear D gene. In germline, CDR1 is MGHRA, CDR2 YSYEKL. V was cut by 0 bases and J by 0 bases, with 6 bases left in between. This CDR3 region has 15 residues. As DNA, the CDR3 is TGCGCCAGCAGCCAAGACCCGGTCTCCTACAATGAGCAGTTCTTC. Its protein is CASSQDPVSYNEQFF.

This clonotype was observed a few times. The gene calls are TRBV28 and TRBJ2-7; 9 nucleotides agree with TRBD2. Trimming removed 2 bases from V and 5 bases from J; junction bases left unmatched: 10. The germline V gene encodes CDR1 MDHEN and CDR2 SYDVKM. The CDR3 is made up of 16 amino acids. DNA for the CDR3: TGTGCCAGCAGTTTAGTTGGGGCTAGCGGGATCCACGAGCAGTACTTC. Amino acids: CASSLVGASGIHEQYF.

The rearrangement joins TRBV20-1 to TRBJ2-3, with 9 bases that match TRBD2. The trim removed 1 base at V and 7 bases at J, leaving 6 bases unmatched. The CDR3 has 14 amino acids. Germline V gene lookup returns CDR1 DFQATT and CDR2 SNEGSKA (reference sequence). CDR3 region: CSARAPLAGHTQYF. The CDR3 region has the DNA TGCAGTGCTAGAGCTCCCCTAGCGGGACATACGCAGTATTTT.

The CDR3, as DNA: TGTGCCAGCAGCTTAGAGTCCAGCCGCACTGAAGCTTTCTTT. This gives the protein CASSLESSRTEAFF. The chain combines TRBV7-2 with TRBJ1-1, with D unclear. Germline V gives CDR1 SGHTA, CDR2 FQGNSA. Trimming removed 1 base at V and 4 bases at J, with 10 bases between. CDR3 length: 14 amino acids.

The gene calls are TRBV6-2 or TRBV6-3 and TRBJ1-5, with TRBD1 matching over 12 bases. Germline trimming cut 2 bases from V and 6 bases from J; bases unmatched to any gene: 8. Germline V gives CDR1 MNHEY, CDR2 SVGEGT. The CDR3 consists of 17 residues. The CDR3 region has the DNA TGTGCCAGCAGTTACCACTGGGACAGGGGGCAGATTCAGCCCCAGCATTTT. Its protein is CASSYHWDRGQIQPQHF.

This clonotype has more than one count but fewer than ten. The J gene is TRBJ2-1, the V gene TRBV10-3; 9 bases match TRBD2. CDR3 length: 15 amino acids. The germline V gene encodes CDR1 ENHRY and CDR2 SYGVKD. J gave up 7 bases and V 2 bases, and 6 bases lay outside the gene matches. This CDR3 reads CAISEIGGGANEQFF. CDR3 bases: TGTGCCATCAGTGAGATCGGCGGGGGGGCAAATGAGCAGTTCTTC.

This rearrangement joins TRBV7-9 to TRBJ2-3; TRBD1 matches at 11 bases. J was trimmed by 4 bases and V by 5 bases; bases with no gene match: 8. Germline CDR1 reads SEHNR; CDR2 reads FQNEAQ (reference sequence). The CDR3 has 16 residues. CDR3 residues: CASSEGTGGSPDTQYF. The CDR3 region has the DNA TGTGCCAGCAGCGAGGGGACAGGGGGTAGCCCAGATACGCAGTATTTT.

V is TRBV10-3 and J is TRBJ2-7; possible D gene TRBD2, 6 bases. CDR3 size: 14 residues. Trimming shortened V by 6 bases and J by 2 bases, and 14 bases separated the two germline ends. Germline CDR1 ENHRY, CDR2 SYGVKD. The CDR3 sequence is CAIRLGTPAYEQYF. The DNA of the CDR3 is TGTGCCATCAGGCTCGGGACTCCAGCCTACGAGCAGTACTTC.

This clonotype was found a few times. V is TRBV5-6 and J is TRBJ2-5, with D possibly being TRBD1 or TRBD2 (5 bases each). Trimming shortened V by 3 bases and J by 5 bases, and 17 bases separated the two germline ends. The germline CDR1 and CDR2 sequences are SGHDT and YYEEEE. This CDR3 region has 15 residues. The CDR3 here is CASSSSPGRRETQYF. In DNA, the CDR3 is TGTGCCAGCAGCTCCAGCCCGGGACGCCGTGAGACCCAGTACTTC.